This T cell receptor (beta chain) is drawn from a study of human T cells and chemical hapten exposure. Study-level background: Per-sample TCR yield variability stemmed mainly from small pooled library volume differences.

The ends were cut back, 3 bases at V and 5 bases at J, with 20 bases in the middle. The germline CDR1 and CDR2 sequences are SGHDT and YYEEEE. The CDR3 sequence is 16 residues long. Specified time point: patch test 1, 2 weeks after DPC sensitization. Treatment here: therapeutic diphenylcyclopropenone sensitization with weekly scalp DPC. Suited to DPC and affected by alopecia, the donors ranged from 18 to 70 years old. MiXCR, applied by TCRdb to the RACE reads, yields one record per CDR3 protein. The table includes approximately 350,000 distinct CDR3 sequences, under 9% detected once. General study findings and limits: The number of TCRs over 1 in 1000 frequency stayed unchanged after DPC.

Concerning this clonotype: The antigen remains unidentified.

The material sequenced was whole blood, taken in connection with sensitization to the hapten diphenylcyclopropenone (DPC). The origin of this receptor is a woman in her late teens or twenties with alopecia areata. Some clones in this sample may be carry-over from other donors' samples. The V gene is TRBV5-6, the J gene TRBJ1-2, with a tentative D call TRBD1 (5 bases). The CDR3 DNA sequence: TGTGCCAGCAGCTCTCCCTTGACAGAAACTCAATATGGCTACACCTTC. It encodes CASSSPLTETQYGYTF. Variable domain in full (rest from reference TRBV5-6 and TRBJ1-2): DAGVTQSPTHLIKTRGQQVTLRCSPKSGHDTVSWYQQALGQGPQFIFQYYEEEERQRGNFPDRFSGHQFPNYSSELNVNALLLGDSALYLCASSSPLTETQYGYTFGSGTRLTVV.